The clone carrying this T cell receptor (beta chain) was detected only once. The ends lost 6 bases at V and 3 bases at J; junction bases unmatched: 6. The CDR3 sequence is 15 residues long. Germline V gene sequence: CDR1 SNHLY, CDR2 FYNNEI. Clones were sequenced by immunoSEQ multiplex PCR, and TCRdb holds only the in-frame ones, with some missing. The sample holds about 220,000 clones, less than 90% seen once. The data are from a study of blood T cell repertoires in COVID-19. Sequenced input: peripheral blood. J is TRBJ1-4 and V is TRBV2, with 8 bases identical to TRBD1. This clonotype originated in a man aged 30-40 years with active or convalescent COVID-19. The CDR3 DNA reads TGTGCCAGCAGACCTCAGGGGGCGTCTAATGAAAAACTGTTTTTT. This encodes CASRPQGASNEKLFF.